The clone carrying this TCR beta chain has only one observation. The germline V gene encodes CDR1 MNHEY and CDR2 SMNVEV (reference sequence). V lost 0 bases, J lost 6 bases, and 6 bases lay in between. There are 13 residues in the CDR3. This record comes from a study of shared clonotypes between healthy human individuals. Looking at the study overall: The plates for each donor numbered three CD4 naive, three CD4 memory, two CD8 naive and one CD8 memory.

Sorted-subset replicate PCRs used 200 ng of genomic DNA. This amount corresponded to 30,000 to 35,000 T cell genomes. The table came from immunoSEQ multiplex PCR; TCRdb's copy has only in-frame clones and leaves some out. The data hold roughly 2 million clones, with approximately 94% observed a single time. CD45RO-negative cells were positively selected for CCR7, leaving out terminally differentiated effector memory CD45RA+ cells. The study drew all its donors from Caucasian adults living in Nashville, Tennessee. The sample consisted of naive CD8+ T cells sorted from blood. The source of this sequence is a man aged 18 to 35 in good health. The V and J genes are TRBV27 and TRBJ1-5; D gene ambiguous. The CDR3 reads CASSLSQTQPQHF. The CDR3 DNA reads as TGTGCCAGCAGTTTATCACAAACTCAGCCCCAGCATTTT.